Below are 11 T cell receptor beta chains sequenced from a single sample in a study of CD8 T cells in Susac syndrome (dated by TCRdb to the late 2010s). The library was prepared using the immunoSEQ multiplex PCR assay. RNA was extracted with the RNeasy kit and about 0.5 to 1 ug was reverse transcribed using random hexamers. The public reads were reanalyzed by TCRdb: fastp trimming at Q25, MiXCR alignment, in-frame beta chains only. Each CDR3 protein appears once, grouped with its most common genes and DNA. Across this sample there are approximately 1,200 distinct CDR3 sequences, with about 60% seen only once. Around 20% of the sample is in the top ten clones. Memory subsets for TEMRA sorting were defined by CD27 and CD45RA staining, since CD62L sheds upon thawing. Sequencing used CD8+ TEMRA cells from PBMCs. The sample's cell subset or site label, decoded: FACS-sorted terminally differentiated effector memory CD8+ T cells re-expressing CD45RA (CD8+ TEMRA). The receptors shown here come from a human donor with Susac syndrome.

The CDR3 DNA follows: TGTGCAAGTCGCTTACGACGGCATTACAGGAGTTCACCCCTCCACTTT. It encodes CASRLRRHYRSSPLHF. The genes are TRBV12-2 and TRBJ1-6; TRBD1 is the table's D call, not checked against the DNA. TRBV12-2 is a recognized pseudogene. The CDR3 sequence is 16 residues long.

This clonotype qualifies as large. The chain carries TRBV7-3 and TRBJ2-1, with 14 bases identical to TRBD2. From germline, CDR1 is SGHTA and CDR2 FQGTGA. CDR3 length: 17 residues. Trimming at V came to 5 bases and at J to 6 bases, leaving 9 bases not matched to a gene. The chain's CDR3 is CASSRLAGGSNPNEQFF. The CDR3 nucleotides are TGTGCCAGCAGCCGACTAGCGGGGGGGTCTAACCCCAATGAGCAGTTCTTC.

The rearrangement uses TRBV3-1 and TRBJ2-2; 10 bases are shared with TRBD1. CDR1 is LGHDT, CDR2 YNNKEL, per germline (reference sequence). The ends lost 11 bases at V and 1 base at J; junction bases unmatched: 13. This CDR3 comprises 17 residues. The CDR3 coding sequence is TGTGCCTGCTGCGTTACTCGGGACAGGGGGAACACCGGGGAGCTGTTTTTT. This gives the protein CACCVTRDRGNTGELFF.

Comments on this clonotype: A much bigger clone sits one base away, suggesting this may be a read error. The chain employs TRBV27 and TRBJ2-7; D perhaps matches TRBD1 (5 bases). The CDR3 has 14 amino acids. The germline V gene has CDR1 MNHEY and CDR2 SMNVEV (reference sequence). CDR3 bases: TGTGCCAGCAGTCTATCAGGGAACTCCAATGAGCAGTACTTC. This gives the protein CASSLSGNSNEQYF.

This clonotype has only a few counts. The chain has TRBV15 and TRBJ2-6; no firm D call. CDR1 is LNHNV and CDR2 is YYDKDF in the germline V gene (reference sequence). The V end was cut by 3 bases, the J end by 2 bases, with 8 bases between. The CDR3 consists of 15 residues. Here the CDR3 DNA reads TGTGCCACCAGCAGTTTAGAGACTGGGGCCAACGTCCTGACTTTC. Translated: CATSSLETGANVLTF.

The rearrangement uses TRBV3-1 and TRBJ1-1; no clear D gene. The CDR3 is 13 amino acids. CDR1 LGHDT and CDR2 YNNKEL come from the germline V gene (reference sequence). The V and J ends lost 0 bases and 12 bases respectively, with 14 bases between them. The CDR3 loop is CASSQDGGVGSFF. CDR3 sequence (DNA): TGTGCCAGCAGCCAAGATGGCGGGGTGGGGTCTTTCTTT.

On this clonotype: The missing conserved phenylalanine or tryptophan at the end of this CDR3 makes a read error likely. The DNA is omitted, as the CDR3 cannot be located on it reliably, and the CDR3 follows TCRdb's listing. This sequence joins TRBV28 and TRBJ2-2. Germline V gene lookup returns CDR1 MDHEN and CDR2 SYDVKM. A total of 14 residues make up the CDR3, ends included. This CDR3 is CASASARNTGELSL.

The chain joins TRBV11-2 to TRBJ1-1; 7 bases are a match to TRBD1. Germline V gene data show CDR1 as SGHAT and CDR2 as FQNNGV. The CDR3 covers 19 residues. CDR3: CACSFQPGQGDSRNTEAFF. As DNA, the CDR3 is TGTGCGTGCAGCTTTCAACCGGGTCAGGGGGACTCCAGGAACACTGAAGCTTTCTTT.

On this clonotype itself: The germline gene is not matched at one end of the junction; a read error may be the cause. The chain combines TRBV9 with TRBJ2-2, with 10 bases aligning to TRBD1. Germline V lookup: CDR1 SGDLS, CDR2 YYNGEE. The CDR3 length is 17 residues. In DNA, the CDR3 is TGTGCCAGCTGCGTTTCTCGGGACAGGGGGAACACCGGGGAGCTGTTTTTT. As protein: CASCVSRDRGNTGELFF.

The rearrangement links TRBV7-9 to TRBJ1-1, with a possible D match to TRBD1 (6 bases). CDR1 is SEHNR and CDR2 is FQNEAQ in the germline V gene (reference sequence). The CDR3 spans 15 residues. Trimming removed 3 bases from V and 1 base from J, with 12 bases in between. The CDR3 coding sequence is TGTGCCAGCAGCTTGGCGGGACATTCGAACACTGAAGCTTTCTTT. This codes for CASSLAGHSNTEAFF.

V is TRBV4-1 and J is TRBJ1-2; D is unclear. Germline V CDR1 and CDR2: MGHRA, YSYEKL. The CDR3 has 17 amino acids. V was cut by 5 bases and J by 4 bases, with 23 bases left in between. The CDR3 sequence is CASSIPRWSRKTYGYTF. CDR3 nucleotides: TGCGCCAGCAGCATCCCTCGCTGGAGCCGAAAGACCTATGGCTACACCTTC.